The source of this TCR beta chain is a study of post-analysis software for immune sequencing data. Unique molecular identifiers featured in each of the TCR beta cDNA libraries. TCRdb reanalysed the PCR reads using MiXCR and keeps one entry per CDR3 protein. In the table there are fewer than 550,000 distinct CDR3 sequences, around 36% of which are singletons. Sample: blood. The sequence derives from a girl younger than 18 with multiple sclerosis.

The CDR3 DNA is TGTGCCAGTAGTATTCCCCAGGGGACAGGGGGCAATCAGCCCCAGCATTTT. Its protein is CASSIPQGTGGNQPQHF. The J gene is TRBJ1-5, the V gene TRBV19, with 10 bases lining up with TRBD1. CDR1 LNHDA and CDR2 SQIVND come from the germline V gene (reference sequence). The trim removed 3 bases at V and 2 bases at J, leaving 7 bases unmatched. This CDR3 region has 17 residues.